The 25 T cell receptor beta chains below come from one sample, sequenced in a study of blood T cell repertoires in COVID-19. Using immunoSEQ multiplex PCR, the repertoire was profiled, and TCRdb retains in-frame clones only, with some absent. The sample carries roughly 250,000 clones, about 93% recorded once. Input material: PBMCs or T cells enriched from blood (not recorded which). The receptor set was obtained from a woman under 30 who had recovered from COVID-19.

CDR3 residues: CASSIQAKLYNEQFF. Written as DNA, the CDR3 is TGTGCCAGCAGCATACAGGCGAAACTTTACAATGAGCAGTTCTTC. The rearrangement links TRBV7-9 to TRBJ2-1; TRBD1 might be the D (5 bases). Per germline, CDR1 SEHNR and CDR2 FQNEAQ (reference sequence). The CDR3 runs to 15 residues. Trimming stripped 5 bases from V and 4 bases from J, with 15 bases between.

The chain recombines TRBV28 with TRBJ2-5, with D perhaps TRBD2 (5 bases). The CDR3 runs 15 residues. Germline V CDR1 and CDR2: MDHEN, SYDVKM. Trimming removed 2 bases from V and 4 bases from J, with 14 bases in between. CDR3 nucleotide sequence: TGTGCCAGCAGTTTACTCGAAGGAGGTAGAGAGACCCAGTACTTC. Protein sequence: CASSLLEGGRETQYF.

The V call is TRBV28, the J call TRBJ2-1; 7 bases are shared with TRBD1. The CDR3 totals 14 residues. Germline V lookup: CDR1 MDHEN, CDR2 SYDVKM. V lost 5 bases to trimming and J lost 9 bases; unmatched junction nucleotides: 10. CDR3 residues: CASSALDRVTEQFF. The DNA of the CDR3 is TGTGCCAGCAGTGCACTTGACAGGGTGACTGAGCAGTTCTTC.

Here the CDR3 reads CASSMVAGGPYEQYF. The CDR3 DNA follows: TGTGCCAGTAGTATGGTAGCGGGAGGACCTTACGAGCAGTACTTC. This chain links TRBV19 with TRBJ2-7; 10 bases align to TRBD2. The CDR3 covers 15 residues. The germline CDR1 and CDR2 sequences are LNHDA and SQIVND (reference sequence). V dropped 3 bases and J dropped 4; count of bases not matched to a gene: 6. Based on the CDR3 plus reference TRBV19 and TRBJ2-7, the full variable domain is DGGITQSPKYLFRKEGQNVTLSCEQNLNHDAMYWYRQDPGQGLRLIYYSQIVNDFQKGDIAEGYSVSREKKESFPLTVTSAQKNPTAFYLCASSMVAGGPYEQYFGPGTRLTVT.

CDR3 nucleotides: TGTGCCAGCAGCGTACGGACTAGCGCCGTCGATGAGCAGTTCTTC. This gives the protein CASSVRTSAVDEQFF. The rearrangement links TRBV9 to TRBJ2-1; 9 bases are shared with TRBD2. This CDR3 comprises 15 residues. The V gene end was trimmed by 1 base and the J gene end by 8 bases; junction bases not matched to a gene: 7. CDR1 is SGDLS and CDR2 is YYNGEE in the germline V gene.

This chain joins TRBV28 and TRBJ2-7; 11 bases map to TRBD2. V lost 6 bases and J lost 0; bases outside the gene matches: 7. Germline V gene lookup returns CDR1 MDHEN and CDR2 SYDVKM. The CDR3 runs 16 residues. DNA of the CDR3: TGTGCCAGCAGACCCGGGACTAGCGGAAACTCCTACGAGCAGTACTTC. It codes for CASRPGTSGNSYEQYF.

V usage is TRBV4-1 and J usage is TRBJ1-4; D gene uncertain. V was trimmed by 1 base and J by 7 bases, leaving 7 bases between them. The CDR3 is made up of 13 amino acids. Germline assignment: CDR1 MGHRA and CDR2 YSYEKL. The CDR3 bases are TGCGCCAGCAGCCAAGTTAAGAGTGAAAAACTGTTTTTT. Translation: CASSQVKSEKLFF.

The chain links TRBV6-5 to TRBJ1-3; TRBD1 might be the D (5 bases). CDR1 MNHEY and CDR2 SVGAGI come from the germline V gene. V was cut by 6 bases and J by 6 bases, with 6 bases left in between. The CDR3 is made up of 11 amino acids. CDR3: CASRGLNTIYF. CDR3 nucleotides: TGTGCCAGCAGGGGACTAAACACCATATATTTT.

J is TRBJ1-1 and V is TRBV24-1; possibly TRBD1 for D (5 bases). The CDR3 contains 18 residues. The V end lost 6 bases, the J end lost 3 bases, and 25 bases lay between the germline ends. Per germline, CDR1 KGHDR and CDR2 SFDVKD. The CDR3 DNA reads TGTGCCACCAGTACCCACCCTGGGGCAGGCTCGGGGGACACTGAAGCTTTCTTT. The encoded protein is CATSTHPGAGSGDTEAFF.

In this sample, this clone turned up once. The rearrangement links TRBV11-2 to TRBJ2-1; D not certain. This CDR3 spans 11 amino acids. Germline CDR1 is SGHAT and CDR2 is FQNNGV. The germline V and J ends were trimmed by 0 bases and 9 bases, with 3 bases remaining between them. The CDR3 DNA is TGTGCCAGCAGCTTAGAGGCTGAGCAGTTCTTC. Its translation: CASSLEAEQFF. Supplemented by reference TRBV11-2 and TRBJ2-1, the full variable domain reads EAGVAQSPRYKIIEKRQSVAFWCNPISGHATLYWYQQILGQGPKLLIQFQNNGVVDDSQLPKDRFSAERLKGVDSTLKIQPAKLEDSAVYLCASSLEAEQFFGPGTRLTVL.

The V call is TRBV4-3, the J call TRBJ1-1; TRBD1 agrees at 7 bases. Germline CDR1 and CDR2: LGHNA and YSLEER. Trimming removed 2 bases from V and 3 bases from J; junction bases left unmatched: 6. This CDR3 contains 15 residues. CDR3 sequence (DNA): TGCGCCAGCAGCCAAATCCCGACAGGGTACACTGAAGCTTTCTTT. It codes for CASSQIPTGYTEAFF.

The rearrangement uses TRBV4-2 and TRBJ2-3; 7 bases agree with TRBD2. Germline trimming cut 0 bases from V and 2 bases from J; bases unmatched to any gene: 5. Germline assignment: CDR1 LGHNA and CDR2 YNFKEQ. The CDR3 consists of 16 residues. DNA of the CDR3: TGTGCCAGCAGCCAAGAAGGAGCGGGGATCACAGATACGCAGTATTTT. Translating gives CASSQEGAGITDTQYF.

The chain is built from TRBV5-4 and TRBJ1-4, with 10 bases matching TRBD1. Germline lookup yields CDR1 SGHNT and CDR2 YYREEE (reference sequence). The length of the CDR3 is 17 residues. With V trimmed by 4 bases and J by 3 bases, 9 bases remained unmatched. Here the CDR3 reads CASSPGTGERSNEKLFF. The CDR3 DNA sequence: TGTGCCAGCAGCCCGGGGACAGGGGAGAGATCTAATGAAAAACTGTTTTTT.

The CDR3: CASSPYQGGGGGNTIYF. The CDR3 DNA reads TGTGCCAGCAGCCCCTACCAAGGGGGGGGCGGGGGAAACACCATATATTTT. This sequence joins TRBV3-1 (or the pseudogene TRBV3-2) and TRBJ1-3, with a possible D match to TRBD1 (6 bases). V was pared by 4 bases and J by 4 bases, with 20 bases between. The CDR3 extends over 17 amino acids. The germline V gene has CDR1 LGHDT and CDR2 YNNKEL (reference sequence).

The rearrangement joins TRBV28 to TRBJ2-7, with D possibly matching TRBD1 (5 bases). The V gene's germline CDR1 is MDHEN and CDR2 SYDVKM. This CDR3 region has 16 residues. V was trimmed by 0 bases and J by 1 base, leaving 13 bases between them. The CDR3 reads CASSLWGLVPSYEQYF. The CDR3 coding sequence is TGTGCCAGCAGTTTATGGGGGCTAGTCCCTTCCTACGAGCAGTACTTC.

This clone came up once. CDR3 sequence reads: CASSFTDTEAFF. In nucleotides, the CDR3 is TGTGCCAGCAGCTTCACAGACACTGAAGCTTTCTTT. The chain uses TRBV7-9 and TRBJ1-1; D unresolved. The germline V and J ends were trimmed by 3 bases and 3 bases, with 5 bases remaining between them. Germline loops: CDR1 SEHNR, CDR2 FQNEAQ (reference sequence). The CDR3 loop spans 12 amino acids.

The genes are TRBV9 and TRBJ2-7; 10 bases map to TRBD1. The CDR3 sequence is 15 residues long. V was clipped by 0 bases and J by 3 bases; unmatched bases: 3. The V gene's germline CDR1 is SGDLS and CDR2 YYNGEE. The CDR3 protein is CASSVGDRGVYEQYF. DNA of the CDR3: TGTGCCAGCAGCGTAGGGGACAGGGGTGTCTACGAGCAGTACTTC. The complete variable domain, with remaining parts taken from reference TRBV9 and TRBJ2-7, reads DSGVTQTPKHLITATGQRVTLRCSPRSGDLSVYWYQQSLDQGLQFLIQYYNGEERAKGNILERFSAQQFPDLHSELNLSSLELGDSALYFCASSVGDRGVYEQYFGPGTRLTVT.

The DNA of the CDR3 is TGCGCCAGCAGCTGGACAGGAAAAATGAACACTGAAGCTTTCTTT. Its translation: CASSWTGKMNTEAFF. The rearrangement links TRBV5-1 to TRBJ1-1; 7 bases align to TRBD1. This CDR3 comprises 15 residues. Germline V gene sequence: CDR1 SGHRS, CDR2 YFSETQ. V lost 3 bases to trimming and J lost 0 bases; unmatched junction nucleotides: 5.

This clone has a handful of counts. V is TRBV19 and J is TRBJ2-7, with D maybe TRBD1 (6 bases). This CDR3 is built from 14 residues. The germline V and J ends were trimmed by 5 bases and 3 bases, with 14 bases remaining between them. Per germline, CDR1 LNHDA and CDR2 SQIVND (reference sequence). The CDR3: CASSAPDRGYEQYF. The DNA of the CDR3 is TGTGCCAGTAGTGCCCCGGACAGAGGCTACGAGCAGTACTTC. Full variable domain (missing parts from reference TRBV19 and TRBJ2-7): DGGITQSPKYLFRKEGQNVTLSCEQNLNHDAMYWYRQDPGQGLRLIYYSQIVNDFQKGDIAEGYSVSREKKESFPLTVTSAQKNPTAFYLCASSAPDRGYEQYFGPGTRLTVT.

The chain couples TRBV4-3 to TRBJ1-2; TRBD1 matches at 7 bases. Germline lookup yields CDR1 LGHNA and CDR2 YSLEER. V trimming: 4 bases; J trimming: 7 bases; junction bases outside the gene matches: 12. The CDR3 consists of 15 residues. The DNA for the CDR3 is TGCGCCAGCAGCCCGGGTTCGCAGGGGGTAGGTGGCTACACCTTC. It is translated as CASSPGSQGVGGYTF.

The chain has TRBV6-4 and TRBJ1-1, with a weak D call TRBD1 (6 bases). With 4 bases removed from V and 3 bases from J, the gap between germline ends came to 12 bases. The CDR3 is 14 residues long. CDR1 and CDR2 from the germline V gene are MRHNA and SNTAGT. The CDR3 spells CASSVSGEDTEAFF. The CDR3 DNA reads as TGTGCCAGCAGTGTCTCAGGGGAGGACACTGAAGCTTTCTTT.

The chain links TRBV15 to TRBJ1-3; D gene ambiguous. The CDR3 sequence is 17 residues long. V was pared by 5 bases and J by 4 bases, with 21 bases between. Germline V gives CDR1 LNHNV, CDR2 YYDKDF (reference sequence). The CDR3 bases are TGTGCCACCAGCGTGGCAGGTCATTCGTCGGGGGGAAACACCATATATTTT. This translates into CATSVAGHSSGGNTIYF.

V is TRBV4-1 and J is TRBJ1-5; 8 bases fit TRBD1. CDR1 and CDR2 (germline): MGHRA, YSYEKL. Germline trimming cut 3 bases from V and 5 bases from J; bases unmatched to any gene: 12. The CDR3 loop spans 17 amino acids. The CDR3 is CASSHDDRGRGYQPQHF. The CDR3 DNA is TGCGCCAGCAGCCACGACGACAGGGGAAGGGGCTATCAGCCCCAGCATTTT.

The V call is TRBV11-2, the J call TRBJ1-1; D gene uncertain. Deletions cut 1 base from V and 3 bases from J, with 3 bases between. The germline V gene has CDR1 SGHAT and CDR2 FQNNGV. The CDR3 sequence is 12 residues long. The CDR3 sequence: CASSLGDTEAFF. DNA of the CDR3: TGTGCCAGCAGCTTAGGAGACACTGAAGCTTTCTTT. Supplemented by reference TRBV11-2 and TRBJ1-1, the full variable domain reads EAGVAQSPRYKIIEKRQSVAFWCNPISGHATLYWYQQILGQGPKLLIQFQNNGVVDDSQLPKDRFSAERLKGVDSTLKIQPAKLEDSAVYLCASSLGDTEAFFGQGTRLTVV.

This chain connects TRBV27 to TRBJ1-2; 11 bases agree with TRBD1. The J segment lost 6 bases and the V segment lost 5 bases, leaving 8 bases of the junction unmatched. Germline loops: CDR1 MNHEY, CDR2 SMNVEV (reference sequence). There are 15 residues in the CDR3. CDR3 amino acids: CASSTRTGGRDGYTF. In DNA, the CDR3 is TGTGCCAGCAGTACCCGGACAGGGGGCAGAGATGGCTACACCTTC.